One and the same sample provided the 11 T cell receptor beta chains below, sequenced in a study of blood T cell repertoires in COVID-19. The method was immunoSEQ multiplex PCR; TCRdb's version includes in-frame clones alone and lacks a portion of them. The sample lists about 23,000 clones; 86% were seen once. The specimen sequenced was peripheral blood. The receptors derive from an elderly woman with acute or convalescent COVID-19.

The chain uses TRBV30 and TRBJ2-7; 8 nucleotides agree with TRBD2. There are 15 residues in the CDR3. The V and J ends lost 1 base and 3 bases, in that order; junction bases with no gene match: 8. In germline, CDR1 is GTSNPN, CDR2 SVGIG (reference sequence). The CDR3 is CAWSEGSGTYYEQYF. In nucleotides, the CDR3 is TGTGCCTGGAGTGAGGGTAGCGGGACCTACTACGAGCAGTACTTC.

The chain joins TRBV7-9 to TRBJ1-6; 8 bases line up with TRBD1. The germline V gene has CDR1 SEHNR and CDR2 FQNEAQ (reference sequence). The CDR3 length is 16 residues. J gave up 5 bases and V 5 bases, and 8 bases lay outside the gene matches. CDR3 protein: CASSLDRGVNNSPLHF. CDR3 DNA sequence: TGTGCCAGCAGCCTCGACAGGGGAGTAAATAATTCACCCCTCCACTTT. The full variable domain, in which reference TRBV7-9 and TRBJ1-6 provide the parts outside the CDR3, is DTGVSQNPRHKITKRGQNVTFRCDPISEHNRLYWYRQTLGQGPEFLTYFQNEAQLEKSRLLSDRFSAERPKGSFSTLEIQRTEQGDSAMYLCASSLDRGVNNSPLHFGNGTRLTVT.

The gene calls are TRBV5-6 and TRBJ2-2; D unresolved. Germline assignment: CDR1 SGHDT and CDR2 YYEEEE. CDR3 size: 15 residues. The V end was cut by 0 bases, the J end by 3 bases, with 9 bases between. Here the CDR3 reads CASSLASVDTGELFF. CDR3 sequence (DNA): TGTGCCAGCAGCTTGGCCAGCGTCGACACCGGGGAGCTGTTTTTT.

The rearrangement links TRBV7-9 to TRBJ2-7; 9 bases align to TRBD2. There are 14 residues in the CDR3. Germline trimming cut 2 bases from V and 1 base from J; bases unmatched to any gene: 0. Per the germline V gene, CDR1 is SEHNR and CDR2 is FQNEAQ (reference sequence). The CDR3 nucleotides read TGTGCCAGCAGCTTAAGCGGGAGGTCCTACGAGCAGTACTTC. It specifies CASSLSGRSYEQYF. Together with reference TRBV7-9 and TRBJ2-7, the CDR3 gives the full variable domain: DTGVSQNPRHKITKRGQNVTFRCDPISEHNRLYWYRQTLGQGPEFLTYFQNEAQLEKSRLLSDRFSAERPKGSFSTLEIQRTEQGDSAMYLCASSLSGRSYEQYFGPGTRLTVT.

Worth noting for this clone: A read error may account for a junction end that differs from germline. The rearrangement joins TRBV9 to TRBJ2-7; possibly TRBD1 for D (6 bases). Germline values: CDR1 SGDLS, CDR2 YYNGEE. The CDR3 runs 11 residues. In DNA, the CDR3 is TGTGCCAGCAAGGATTCCTCAGGGGTGTTCTTC. Protein product: CASKDSSGVFF.

The rearrangement joins TRBV3-1 (or the pseudogene TRBV3-2) to TRBJ1-2; a weak D match, TRBD1 (5 bases). Trimming left V 4 bases short and J 7 bases short, with 16 bases between. Germline-derived CDR1 and CDR2 are LGHDT and YNNKEL (reference sequence). The length of the CDR3 is 14 residues. In DNA, the CDR3 is TGTGCCAGCAGCCTACGACAGAGGGAGGGTGGCTACACCTTC. It translates to CASSLRQREGGYTF.

This clone was seen a few times. The V gene is TRBV24-1, the J gene TRBJ2-1; D is perhaps TRBD2 (5 bases). The CDR3 loop spans 17 amino acids. Germline V gene data show CDR1 as KGHDR and CDR2 as SFDVKD. The V gene lost 3 bases and the J gene lost 0 bases, with 14 bases spanning the gap. The CDR3 region has the DNA TGTGCCACCAGTGATGCCGGAGGCTTAGGCTCCTACAATGAGCAGTTCTTC. It translates to CATSDAGGLGSYNEQFF.

This clone ranks as large (0.1 to 1%). CDR3: CASSWGQGDLNEQFF. In nucleotides, the CDR3 is TGTGCCAGCAGCTGGGGACAGGGGGATTTGAATGAGCAGTTCTTC. The chain combines TRBV7-2 with TRBJ2-1, with 11 bases fitting TRBD1. CDR3 size: 15 residues. V lost 4 bases and J lost 7; bases outside the gene matches: 6. The germline gives CDR1 SGHTA, CDR2 FQGNSA. Looking up the rest from reference TRBV7-2 and TRBJ2-1 gives the full variable domain: GAGVSQSPSNKVTEKGKDVELRCDPISGHTALYWYRQSLGQGLEFLIYFQGNSAPDKSGLPSDRFSAERTGGSVSTLTIQRTQQEDSAVYLCASSWGQGDLNEQFFGPGTRLTVL.

This rearrangement joins TRBV7-8 to TRBJ1-5, with D perhaps TRBD1 (5 bases). Trimming removed 4 bases at V and 7 bases at J, with 23 bases between. CDR1 is SGHVS and CDR2 is FQNEAQ in the germline V gene. This CDR3 has 17 amino acids. The CDR3 is CASSSAPGQFRRQPQHF. The CDR3 DNA sequence: TGTGCCAGCAGCTCTGCCCCAGGACAATTTAGAAGGCAGCCCCAGCATTTT.

The chain combines TRBV30 with TRBJ1-5; unclear D gene. This CDR3 spans 14 amino acids. Looked up from germline, CDR1 is GTSNPN and CDR2 is SVGIG (reference sequence). V dropped 2 bases and J dropped 4 bases, with 12 bases sitting between them. CDR3 sequence (DNA): TGTGCCTGGAGTATTTTAGAGGGTAATCAGCCCCAGCATTTT. This sequence encodes CAWSILEGNQPQHF.

This clone was detected only a few times. The gene calls are TRBV19 and TRBJ2-7, with D possibly TRBD1 on 5 matching bases. The CDR3 extends over 15 amino acids. Trimming took 6 bases from V and 3 from J, leaving 18 bases between them. CDR1 LNHDA and CDR2 SQIVND come from the germline V gene (reference sequence). The CDR3 spells CASRQEQGAYYEQYF. DNA of the CDR3: TGTGCCAGTAGGCAGGAGCAAGGGGCCTACTACGAGCAGTACTTC. Full variable domain (outside the CDR3, taken from reference TRBV19 and TRBJ2-7): DGGITQSPKYLFRKEGQNVTLSCEQNLNHDAMYWYRQDPGQGLRLIYYSQIVNDFQKGDIAEGYSVSREKKESFPLTVTSAQKNPTAFYLCASRQEQGAYYEQYFGPGTRLTVT.